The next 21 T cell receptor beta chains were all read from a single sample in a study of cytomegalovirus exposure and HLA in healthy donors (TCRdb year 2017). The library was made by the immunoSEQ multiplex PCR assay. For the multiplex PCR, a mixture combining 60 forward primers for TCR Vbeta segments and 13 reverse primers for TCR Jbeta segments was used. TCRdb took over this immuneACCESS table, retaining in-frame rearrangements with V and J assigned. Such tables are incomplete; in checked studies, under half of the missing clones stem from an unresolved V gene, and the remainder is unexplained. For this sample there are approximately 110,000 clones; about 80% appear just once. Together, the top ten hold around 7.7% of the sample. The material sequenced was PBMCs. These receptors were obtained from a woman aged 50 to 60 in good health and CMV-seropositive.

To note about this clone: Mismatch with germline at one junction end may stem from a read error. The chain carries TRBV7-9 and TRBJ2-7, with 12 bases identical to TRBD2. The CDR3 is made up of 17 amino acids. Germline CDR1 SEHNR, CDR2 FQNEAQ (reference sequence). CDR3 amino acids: CSSSFPTSGGIVYEQYF. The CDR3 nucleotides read TGTTCCAGCAGCTTTCCAACTAGCGGGGGGATCGTGTACGAGCAGTACTTC.

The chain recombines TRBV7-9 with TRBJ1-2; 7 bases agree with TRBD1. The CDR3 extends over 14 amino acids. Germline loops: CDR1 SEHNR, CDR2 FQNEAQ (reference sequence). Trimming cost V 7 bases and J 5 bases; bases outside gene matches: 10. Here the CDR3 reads CASTFLGTVYGYTF. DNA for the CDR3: TGTGCCAGCACCTTCCTAGGGACAGTTTATGGCTACACCTTC.

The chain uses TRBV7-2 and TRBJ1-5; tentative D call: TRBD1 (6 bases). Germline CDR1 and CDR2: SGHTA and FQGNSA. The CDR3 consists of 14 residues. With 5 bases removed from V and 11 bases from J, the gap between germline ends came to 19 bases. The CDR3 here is CASSPPGGQIAQHF. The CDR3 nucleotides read TGTGCCAGCAGCCCCCCCGGTGGACAGATTGCCCAGCATTTT.

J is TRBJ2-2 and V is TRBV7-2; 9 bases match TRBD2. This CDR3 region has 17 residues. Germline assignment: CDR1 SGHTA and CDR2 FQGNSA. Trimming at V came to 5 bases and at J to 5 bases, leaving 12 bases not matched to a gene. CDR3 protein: CASSPLVAGGRTGELFF. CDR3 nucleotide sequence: TGTGCCAGCAGCCCCCTGGTGGCGGGGGGGCGGACCGGGGAGCTGTTTTTT.

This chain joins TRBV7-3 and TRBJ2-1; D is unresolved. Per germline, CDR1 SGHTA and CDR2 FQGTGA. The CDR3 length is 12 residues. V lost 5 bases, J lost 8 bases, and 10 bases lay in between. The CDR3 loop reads CASSHNEDEQFF. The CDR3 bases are TGTGCCAGCAGCCACAACGAGGATGAGCAGTTCTTC.

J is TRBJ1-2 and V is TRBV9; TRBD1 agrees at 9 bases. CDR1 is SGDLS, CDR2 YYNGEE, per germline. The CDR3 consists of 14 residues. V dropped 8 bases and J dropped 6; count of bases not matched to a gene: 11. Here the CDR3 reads CASSGQGRANGYTF. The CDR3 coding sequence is TGTGCCAGTTCGGGACAGGGTCGGGCAAATGGCTACACCTTC.

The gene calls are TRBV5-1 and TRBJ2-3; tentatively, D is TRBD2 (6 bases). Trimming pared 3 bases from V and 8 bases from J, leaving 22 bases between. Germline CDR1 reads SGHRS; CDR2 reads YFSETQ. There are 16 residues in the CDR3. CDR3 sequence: CASSSPYGTSGVTQYF. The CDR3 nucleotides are TGCGCCAGCAGCTCCCCATACGGGACCTCGGGGGTTACGCAGTATTTT.

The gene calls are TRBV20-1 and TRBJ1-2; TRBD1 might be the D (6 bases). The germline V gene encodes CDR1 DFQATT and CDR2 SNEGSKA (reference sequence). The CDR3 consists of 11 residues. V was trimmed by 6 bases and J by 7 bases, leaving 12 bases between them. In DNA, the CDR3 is TGCAGTGCCACAGGGAATGGTGGCTACACCTTC. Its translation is CSATGNGGYTF.

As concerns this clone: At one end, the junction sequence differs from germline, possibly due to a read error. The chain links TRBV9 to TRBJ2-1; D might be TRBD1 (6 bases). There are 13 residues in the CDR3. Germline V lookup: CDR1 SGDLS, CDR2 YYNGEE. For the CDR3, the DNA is TGTGCCTGCAGCAGGGGTGGCTACAATGAGCAGTTCTTC. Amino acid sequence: CACSRGGYNEQFF.

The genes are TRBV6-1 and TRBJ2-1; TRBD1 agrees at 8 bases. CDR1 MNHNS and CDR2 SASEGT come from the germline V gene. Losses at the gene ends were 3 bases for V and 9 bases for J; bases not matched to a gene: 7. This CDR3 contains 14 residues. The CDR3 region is CASSDQQGVGEQFF. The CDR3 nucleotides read TGTGCCAGCAGTGATCAACAGGGGGTTGGTGAGCAGTTCTTC.

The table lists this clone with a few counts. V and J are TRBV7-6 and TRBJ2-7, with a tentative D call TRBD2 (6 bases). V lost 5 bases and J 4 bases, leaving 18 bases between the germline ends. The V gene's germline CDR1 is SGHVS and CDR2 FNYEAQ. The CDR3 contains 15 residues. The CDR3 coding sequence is TGTGCCAGCAGCCCTTCCTGGGCGGGGCGTTACGAGCAGTACTTC. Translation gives CASSPSWAGRYEQYF. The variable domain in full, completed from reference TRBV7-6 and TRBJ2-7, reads GAGVSQSPRYKVTKRGQDVALRCDPISGHVSLYWYRQALGQGPEFLTYFNYEAQQDKSGLPNDRFSAERPEGSISTLTIQRTEQRDSAMYRCASSPSWAGRYEQYFGPGTRLTVT.

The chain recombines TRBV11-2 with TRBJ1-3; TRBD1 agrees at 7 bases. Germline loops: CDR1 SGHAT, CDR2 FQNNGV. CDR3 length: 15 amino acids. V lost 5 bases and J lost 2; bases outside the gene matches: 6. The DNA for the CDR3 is TGTGCCAGCAGCCTCACAGGGGTACCTGGAAACACCATATATTTT. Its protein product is CASSLTGVPGNTIYF. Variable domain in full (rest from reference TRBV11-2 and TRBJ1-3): EAGVAQSPRYKIIEKRQSVAFWCNPISGHATLYWYQQILGQGPKLLIQFQNNGVVDDSQLPKDRFSAERLKGVDSTLKIQPAKLEDSAVYLCASSLTGVPGNTIYFGEGSWLTVV.

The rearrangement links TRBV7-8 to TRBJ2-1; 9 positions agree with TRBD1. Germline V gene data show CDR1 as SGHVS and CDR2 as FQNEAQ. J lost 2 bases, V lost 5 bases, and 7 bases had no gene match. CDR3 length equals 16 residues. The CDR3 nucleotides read TGTGCCAGCAGCACCCTGACAGGGGGAACCTACAATGAGCAGTTCTTC. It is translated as CASSTLTGGTYNEQFF. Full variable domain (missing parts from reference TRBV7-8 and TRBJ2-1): GAGVSQSPRYKVAKRGQDVALRCDPISGHVSLFWYQQALGQGPEFLTYFQNEAQLDKSGLPSDRFFAERPEGSVSTLKIQRTQQEDSAVYLCASSTLTGGTYNEQFFGPGTRLTVL.

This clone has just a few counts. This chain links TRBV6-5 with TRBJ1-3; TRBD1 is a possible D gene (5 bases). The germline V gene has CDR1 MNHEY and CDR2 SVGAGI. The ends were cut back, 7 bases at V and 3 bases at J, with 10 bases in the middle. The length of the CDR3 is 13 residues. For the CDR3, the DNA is TGTGCCAGCAAACCAGGGCTTGGAAACACCATATATTTT. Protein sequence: CASKPGLGNTIYF.

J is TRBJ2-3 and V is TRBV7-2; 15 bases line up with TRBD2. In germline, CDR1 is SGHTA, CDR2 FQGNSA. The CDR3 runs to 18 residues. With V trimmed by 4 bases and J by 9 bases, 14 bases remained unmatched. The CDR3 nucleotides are TGTGCCAGCAGCTGGGTTGGACTAGCGGGAGGGCCCTCACGAACGCAGTATTTT. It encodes CASSWVGLAGGPSRTQYF.

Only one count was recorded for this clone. The CDR3 nucleotides are TGTGCCTGGAGTCCGCCAGTAGGGGGCCTTCAGCCCCAGCATTTT. It encodes CAWSPPVGGLQPQHF. The chain carries TRBV30 and TRBJ1-5, with 7 bases fitting TRBD1. The CDR3 has 15 amino acids. V gave up 2 bases and J gave up 6 bases; unmatched junction bases: 10. Germline V gene data show CDR1 as GTSNPN and CDR2 as SVGIG (reference sequence).

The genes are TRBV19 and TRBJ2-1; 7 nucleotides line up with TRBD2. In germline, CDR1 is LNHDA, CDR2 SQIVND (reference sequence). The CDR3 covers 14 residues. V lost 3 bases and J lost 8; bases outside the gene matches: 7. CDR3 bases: TGTGCCAGTAGTATCCGGACTAGTTTAGATGAGCAGTTCTTC. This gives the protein CASSIRTSLDEQFF.

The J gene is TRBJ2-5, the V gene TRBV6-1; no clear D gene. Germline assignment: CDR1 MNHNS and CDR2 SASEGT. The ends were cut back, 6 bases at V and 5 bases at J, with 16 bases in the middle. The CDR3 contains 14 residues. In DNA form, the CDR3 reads TGTGCCAGCAGCCCTGAGTCGCAAGTCGAGACCCAGTACTTC. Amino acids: CASSPESQVETQYF.

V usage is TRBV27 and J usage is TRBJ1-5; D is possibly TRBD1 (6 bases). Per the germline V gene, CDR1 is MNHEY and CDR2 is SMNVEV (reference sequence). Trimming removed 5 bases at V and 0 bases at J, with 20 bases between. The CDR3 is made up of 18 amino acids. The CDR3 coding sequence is TGTGCCAGCAGTCCCCTCGGACAGCGGAGTTATAGCAATCAGCCCCAGCATTTT. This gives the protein CASSPLGQRSYSNQPQHF.

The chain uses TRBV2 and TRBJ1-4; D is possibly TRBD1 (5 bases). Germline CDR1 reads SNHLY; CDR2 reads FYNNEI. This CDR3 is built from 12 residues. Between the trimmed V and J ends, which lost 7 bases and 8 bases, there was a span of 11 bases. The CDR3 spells CASKQEGEKLFF. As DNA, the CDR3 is TGTGCCAGCAAGCAGGAGGGGGAAAAACTGTTTTTT.

CDR3 in amino acids: CASSLIEAGVTDTQYF. CDR3 coding DNA: TGTGCCAGCAGCTTAATAGAAGCGGGGGTAACAGATACGCAGTATTTT. This chain links TRBV7-2 with TRBJ2-3; 8 positions agree with TRBD2. Germline lookup yields CDR1 SGHTA and CDR2 FQGNSA. Trimming took 2 bases from V and 3 from J; bases not matched to a gene: 7. The CDR3 contains 16 residues.